The 23 T cell receptor beta chains below all came from one sample that was sequenced in a study of blood T cell repertoires in COVID-19. Profiling relied on immunoSEQ multiplex PCR, and the TCRdb table lists in-frame clones only, not all of them. This table holds 380,000 or so clones, around 92% found once. The sequenced sample was peripheral blood. All receptors derive from a man aged 40-55 years with acute or convalescent COVID-19.

V gene TRBV27 combines with J gene TRBJ2-1; tentatively, D is TRBD1 (5 bases). Trimming shortened V by 5 bases and J by 4 bases, and 15 bases separated the two germline ends. This CDR3 comprises 15 residues. Germline V gene data show CDR1 as MNHEY and CDR2 as SMNVEV (reference sequence). The CDR3 DNA is TGTGCCAGCAGTGCCAACAGGAGAACTTACAATGAGCAGTTCTTC. This sequence encodes CASSANRRTYNEQFF.

This chain joins TRBV11-3 and TRBJ2-2; D perhaps matches TRBD2 (6 bases). CDR1 SGHNT and CDR2 YENEEA come from the germline V gene. This CDR3 is 15 amino acids long. The V and J ends lost 2 bases and 6 bases respectively, with 13 bases between them. For the CDR3, the DNA is TGTGCCAGCAGCTTAAATAGGGAGGTTCCCGGGGAGCTGTTTTTT. Amino acids: CASSLNREVPGELFF.

This clone showed up just a few times. The V call is TRBV15, the J call TRBJ2-2; D possibly corresponds to TRBD1 (6 bases). This CDR3 has 21 amino acids. Germline CDR1 is LNHNV and CDR2 is YYDKDF (reference sequence). The germline V and J ends were trimmed by 0 bases and 3 bases, with 26 bases remaining between them. Written as DNA, the CDR3 is TGTGCCACCAGCAGAGATCACCACGGACAGCGTCTGGGGGAATACACCGGGGAGCTGTTTTTT. Its translation is CATSRDHHGQRLGEYTGELFF.

This clone was seen only once. This chain uses TRBV28 with TRBJ1-5; D uncertain. In germline, CDR1 is MDHEN, CDR2 SYDVKM. Trimming cost V 5 bases and J 0 bases, with 8 bases left between them. The CDR3 consists of 14 residues. The CDR3 here is CASSPGSSNQPQHF. CDR3 sequence (DNA): TGTGCCAGCAGTCCCGGGAGTAGCAATCAGCCCCAGCATTTT. The complete variable domain, with remaining parts taken from reference TRBV28 and TRBJ1-5, reads DVKVTQSSRYLVKRTGEKVFLECVQDMDHENMFWYRQDPGLGLRLIYFSYDVKMKEKGDIPEGYSVSREKKERFSLILESASTNQTSMYLCASSPGSSNQPQHFGDGTRLSIL.

This chain joins TRBV13 and TRBJ2-5; 9 bases fit TRBD2. Germline V gene sequence: CDR1 PRHDT, CDR2 FYEKMQ (reference sequence). V was clipped by 5 bases and J by 7 bases; unmatched bases: 8. This CDR3 contains 14 residues. Here the CDR3 DNA reads TGTGCCAGCAGCACAGTAGCGGGAGCTGGGACCCAGTACTTC. It encodes CASSTVAGAGTQYF.

The gene calls are TRBV3-1 (or the pseudogene TRBV3-2) and TRBJ1-1, with D tentatively TRBD1 (6 bases). CDR1 and CDR2 from the germline V gene are LGHDT and YNNKEL (reference sequence). V dropped 4 bases and J dropped 1 base, with 10 bases sitting between them. The CDR3 extends over 14 amino acids. The CDR3 coding sequence is TGTGCCAGCAGCCCCCGAGGGGGGAACACTGAAGCTTTCTTT. Protein product: CASSPRGGNTEAFF.

V and J are TRBV7-9 and TRBJ2-2; perhaps TRBD2 as D (6 bases). V shed 2 bases and J shed 1 base, with 8 bases lying between them. This CDR3 has 15 residues. Germline V CDR1 and CDR2: SEHNR, FQNEAQ (reference sequence). Here the CDR3 reads CASSLRRENTGELFF. As DNA, the CDR3 is TGTGCCAGCAGCTTACGGCGGGAGAACACCGGGGAGCTGTTTTTT.

This clone was picked up one time. This rearrangement joins TRBV19 to TRBJ1-1; D call uncertain. The V and J ends lost 1 base and 4 bases respectively, with 10 bases between them. This CDR3 contains 14 residues. The germline V gene encodes CDR1 LNHDA and CDR2 SQIVND (reference sequence). The chain's CDR3 is CASSIGGVATEAFF. The CDR3 nucleotides read TGTGCCAGTAGTATAGGGGGAGTCGCCACTGAAGCTTTCTTT.

This clone was observed once. This chain joins TRBV4-1 and TRBJ1-5; no clear D gene. Germline V CDR1 and CDR2: MGHRA, YSYEKL. The CDR3 has 18 amino acids. With 3 bases removed from V and 3 bases from J, the gap between germline ends came to 21 bases. CDR3 protein: CASSQRLDVGRINQPQHF. The CDR3 DNA reads TGCGCCAGCAGCCAGAGGTTAGATGTTGGCCGGATCAATCAGCCCCAGCATTTT.

The chain links TRBV5-1 to TRBJ1-1; 8 nucleotides line up with TRBD1. This CDR3 contains 15 residues. From germline, CDR1 is SGHRS and CDR2 YFSETQ. J gave up 1 base and V 4 bases, and 6 bases lay outside the gene matches. CDR3 loop: CASSIGQGGNTEAFF. Here the CDR3 DNA reads TGCGCCAGCAGCATAGGACAGGGTGGGAACACTGAAGCTTTCTTT.

The V gene is TRBV11-1, the J gene TRBJ2-5; 8 nucleotides agree with TRBD1. Germline CDR1 reads SGHAT; CDR2 reads FQDESV (reference sequence). V dropped 2 bases and J dropped 5; count of bases not matched to a gene: 7. This CDR3 contains 15 residues. CDR3 DNA: TGTGCCAGCAGCTTAAGGACAGGGCGGAGGGAGACCCAGTACTTC. This codes for CASSLRTGRRETQYF. Together with reference TRBV11-1 and TRBJ2-5, the CDR3 gives the full variable domain: EAEVAQSPRYKITEKSQAVAFWCDPISGHATLYWYRQILGQGPELLVQFQDESVVDDSQLPKDRFSAERLKGVDSTLKIQPAELGDSAMYLCASSLRTGRRETQYFGPGTRLLVL.

V and J are TRBV5-1 and TRBJ2-2; 9 bases line up with TRBD2. Germline CDR1 and CDR2: SGHRS and YFSETQ. Trimming removed 3 bases from V and 2 bases from J; junction bases left unmatched: 11. The CDR3 spans 18 residues. The CDR3 DNA reads as TGCGCCAGCAGCTCCTCGGGGAGCGGGAGGACTAACACCGGGGAGCTGTTTTTT. Its protein product is CASSSSGSGRTNTGELFF.

The rearrangement joins TRBV3-1 (or the pseudogene TRBV3-2) to TRBJ1-2; possible D gene TRBD1, 6 bases. Germline-derived CDR1 and CDR2 are LGHDT and YNNKEL (reference sequence). This CDR3 has 15 residues. Trimming stripped 0 bases from V and 6 bases from J, with 14 bases between. CDR3 residues: CASSQDVTGSHGYTF. In DNA, the CDR3 is TGTGCCAGCAGCCAAGATGTCACAGGGAGCCATGGCTACACCTTC.

V and J are TRBV6-4 and TRBJ2-6; D perhaps matches TRBD1 (5 bases). Trimming removed 5 bases from V and 0 bases from J, with 17 bases in between. Germline V CDR1 and CDR2: MRHNA, SNTAGT. The CDR3 spans 18 residues. The CDR3 loop reads CASSLRAQGGSGANVLTF. The CDR3 DNA sequence: TGTGCCAGCAGTCTAAGGGCGCAGGGCGGCTCTGGGGCCAACGTCCTGACTTTC.

V usage is TRBV11-2 and J usage is TRBJ2-2, with a possible D match to TRBD1 (5 bases). CDR3 size: 14 residues. Trimming left V 2 bases short and J 3 bases short, with 7 bases between. The germline gives CDR1 SGHAT, CDR2 FQNNGV. The CDR3 protein is CASSLIRDTGELFF. CDR3 coding DNA: TGTGCCAGCAGCTTAATCAGGGACACCGGGGAGCTGTTTTTT.

This clone was seen once. The rearrangement links TRBV6-5 to TRBJ1-4; 8 bases fit TRBD1. J gave up 0 bases and V 7 bases, and 4 bases lay outside the gene matches. CDR1 and CDR2 (germline): MNHEY, SVGAGI. The CDR3 length is 15 residues. CDR3 amino acids: CASNRQGPTNEKLFF. CDR3 nucleotides: TGTGCCAGCAACAGACAGGGGCCAACTAATGAAAAACTGTTTTTT.

This rearrangement joins TRBV28 to TRBJ1-1; 11 nucleotides agree with TRBD1. Trimming cost V 2 bases and J 4 bases; bases outside gene matches: 9. Germline V CDR1 and CDR2: MDHEN, SYDVKM. The CDR3 runs to 17 residues. The CDR3 spells CASSLTGQGALGTEAFF. Here the CDR3 DNA reads TGTGCCAGCAGTTTAACTGGACAGGGGGCGCTTGGCACTGAAGCTTTCTTT.

This clone was recorded only once. The V gene is TRBV7-8, the J gene TRBJ2-6; perhaps TRBD1 as D (6 bases). The V gene's germline CDR1 is SGHVS and CDR2 FQNEAQ. The CDR3 is 18 residues long. Trimming removed 5 bases at V and 0 bases at J, with 17 bases between. CDR3 residues: CASSRRGTPFSGANVLTF. The CDR3 nucleotides read TGTGCCAGCAGCCGTAGGGGGACACCTTTCTCTGGGGCCAACGTCCTGACTTTC.

The V and J genes are TRBV7-2 and TRBJ1-5; D is undetermined. Germline V gives CDR1 SGHTA, CDR2 FQGNSA. Trimming removed 4 bases at V and 3 bases at J, with 10 bases between. CDR3 length: 14 amino acids. The CDR3 DNA reads TGTGCCAGCAGCTCCAGGTGGAACAATCAGCCCCAGCATTTT. Translating it yields CASSSRWNNQPQHF. The full variable domain, its missing parts supplied by reference TRBV7-2 and TRBJ1-5, is GAGVSQSPSNKVTEKGKDVELRCDPISGHTALYWYRQSLGQGLEFLIYFQGNSAPDKSGLPSDRFSAERTGGSVSTLTIQRTQQEDSAVYLCASSSRWNNQPQHFGDGTRLSIL.

This clone is a singleton in its sample. The rearrangement joins TRBV18 to TRBJ1-1; no reliable D call. V was clipped by 5 bases and J by 1 base, with 11 bases between them. Germline CDR1 reads KGHSH; CDR2 reads LQKENI. The CDR3 totals 14 residues. CDR3 sequence reads: CASSMQVRNTEAFF. The DNA for the CDR3 is TGTGCCAGCTCAATGCAGGTGAGGAACACTGAAGCTTTCTTT. Full variable domain (outside the CDR3, taken from reference TRBV18 and TRBJ1-1): NAGVMQNPRHLVRRRGQEARLRCSPMKGHSHVYWYRQLPEEGLKFMVYLQKENIIDESGMPKERFSAEFPKEGPSILRIQQVVRGDSAAYFCASSMQVRNTEAFFGQGTRLTVV.

The chain employs TRBV6-5 and TRBJ2-1; 8 bases line up with TRBD2. CDR3 size: 15 residues. After removal of 6 bases from V and 0 bases from J, the junction contained 4 bases not matched to a gene. Germline lookup yields CDR1 MNHEY and CDR2 SVGAGI. The CDR3 region has the DNA TGTGCCAGCAGAATCACTAGCGGCTCCTACAATGAGCAGTTCTTC. This encodes CASRITSGSYNEQFF.

This sequence joins TRBV28 and TRBJ2-5; D possibly corresponds to TRBD1 (6 bases). This CDR3 comprises 13 residues. Germline-derived CDR1 and CDR2 are MDHEN and SYDVKM. Trimming cost V 1 base and J 3 bases, with 6 bases left between them. CDR3 residues: CASSLYREETQYF. The CDR3 bases are TGTGCCAGCAGTTTATACAGGGAAGAGACCCAGTACTTC.

V and J are TRBV29-1 and TRBJ1-1, with 7 bases identical to TRBD1. The CDR3 runs 14 residues. V lost 6 bases and J lost 1; bases outside the gene matches: 8. Germline V lookup: CDR1 SQVTM, CDR2 ANQGSEA. CDR3 loop: CSVDPRGQNTEAFF. The CDR3 nucleotides read TGCAGCGTCGACCCGAGGGGGCAGAACACTGAAGCTTTCTTT.